One and the same sample provided the 20 T cell receptor beta chains below, sequenced in a study of identifying expanded T cells in peripheral blood. The repertoire was sequenced with immunoSEQ multiplex PCR; TCRdb's copy has only in-frame clones and lacks some. Among 90,000 to 110,000 clones, about 88% were seen once, and the ten largest hold 8% to 9%. Sequencing was performed on blood. The source of these receptors is a person between 18 and 69 years old in good health.

The gene calls are TRBV6-6 and TRBJ2-1, with D possibly called TRBD1 or TRBD2 (6 bases each). V gave up 7 bases and J gave up 0 bases, with 13 bases separating them. Germline V gives CDR1 MNHNY, CDR2 SVGAGI (reference sequence). The CDR3 has 15 amino acids. The CDR3 nucleotides are TGTGCCAGCACCGGGGGACAAAACTCCTACAATGAGCAGTTCTTC. This sequence encodes CASTGGQNSYNEQFF.

The CDR3 loop reads CASSFPSSGANVLTF. The DNA for the CDR3 is TGTGCCAGCAGCTTCCCTAGTTCTGGGGCCAACGTCCTGACTTTC. The rearrangement links TRBV5-4 to TRBJ2-6; D ambiguous. Germline values: CDR1 SGHNT, CDR2 YYREEE (reference sequence). The length of the CDR3 is 15 residues. V was pared by 2 bases and J by 1 base, with 7 bases between.

J is TRBJ1-1 and V is TRBV9; no clear D gene. The germline gives CDR1 SGDLS, CDR2 YYNGEE. V dropped 4 bases and J dropped 2 bases, with 18 bases sitting between them. The CDR3 totals 16 residues. Written as DNA, the CDR3 is TGTGCCAGCAGCCCCCGCGGAGAGTTACCCAACACTGAAGCTTTCTTT. It codes for CASSPRGELPNTEAFF. The full variable domain, in which reference TRBV9 and TRBJ1-1 provide the parts outside the CDR3, is DSGVTQTPKHLITATGQRVTLRCSPRSGDLSVYWYQQSLDQGLQFLIQYYNGEERAKGNILERFSAQQFPDLHSELNLSSLELGDSALYFCASSPRGELPNTEAFFGQGTRLTVV.

This sequence joins TRBV7-3 and TRBJ2-1; 11 bases are shared with TRBD2. Germline CDR1 reads SGHTA; CDR2 reads FQGTGA. Unmatched junction bases numbered 0, after V lost 2 bases and J lost 6 bases. The CDR3 spans 14 residues. Here the CDR3 reads CASSLLAGGNEQFF. The CDR3 bases are TGTGCCAGCAGCTTACTAGCGGGAGGCAATGAGCAGTTCTTC.

The chain uses TRBV28 and TRBJ1-4, with TRBD1 matching 10 bases. The CDR3 totals 16 residues. The V gene end was trimmed by 10 bases and the J gene end by 2 bases; junction bases not matched to a gene: 10. Germline CDR1 is MDHEN and CDR2 is SYDVKM. The chain's CDR3 is CATQVPGQGTNEKLFF. In nucleotides, the CDR3 is TGTGCCACCCAGGTCCCGGGACAGGGGACTAATGAAAAACTGTTTTTT.

The V gene is TRBV5-6, the J gene TRBJ1-6; 12 nucleotides line up with TRBD1. Germline V gene data show CDR1 as SGHDT and CDR2 as YYEEEE. The CDR3 has 15 residues. Trimming at V came to 3 bases and at J to 9 bases, leaving 4 bases not matched to a gene. The CDR3 protein is CASSWDRGPGSPLHF. The CDR3 DNA is TGTGCCAGCAGCTGGGACAGGGGGCCAGGTTCACCCCTCCACTTT.

This sequence joins TRBV5-6 and TRBJ2-1; tentative D call: TRBD2 (5 bases). This CDR3 is built from 14 residues. Germline CDR1 SGHDT, CDR2 YYEEEE. V lost 2 bases and J 8 bases, leaving 14 bases between the germline ends. This CDR3 reads CASSFGPGRDEQFF. DNA of the CDR3: TGTGCCAGCAGCTTCGGTCCGGGAAGAGATGAGCAGTTCTTC.

This clone was counted a single time. The CDR3 sequence is CASSSVGGQETQYF. In DNA, the CDR3 is TGCGCCAGCAGCTCCGTGGGCGGGCAGGAGACCCAGTACTTC. The chain has TRBV5-1 and TRBJ2-5; a weak D match, TRBD2 (5 bases). Germline CDR1 and CDR2: SGHRS and YFSETQ. V lost 3 bases, J lost 5 bases, and 14 bases lay in between. The CDR3 length is 14 residues.

The DNA of the CDR3 is TGTGCCAGCGGGGACCGGGACAGGGGTACAAAACTGTTTTTT. It yields the protein CASGDRDRGTKLFF. The chain has TRBV6-1 and TRBJ1-4, with 10 bases aligning to TRBD1. CDR3 length equals 14 residues. Losses at the gene ends were 8 bases for V and 10 bases for J; bases not matched to a gene: 10. Germline V gene data show CDR1 as MNHNS and CDR2 as SASEGT.

CDR3 protein: CASSIELAGYNEQFF. In nucleotides, the CDR3 is TGTGCCAGTAGTATAGAACTAGCGGGGTACAATGAGCAGTTCTTC. V usage is TRBV19 and J usage is TRBJ2-1; 10 positions match TRBD2. The germline V gene encodes CDR1 LNHDA and CDR2 SQIVND (reference sequence). This CDR3 region has 15 residues. V trimming: 0 bases; J trimming: 4 bases; junction bases outside the gene matches: 0.

This clone was observed once. The gene calls are TRBV2 and TRBJ1-2; D remains unclear. The length of the CDR3 is 13 residues. Per the germline V gene, CDR1 is SNHLY and CDR2 is FYNNEI. V gave up 1 base and J gave up 3 bases, with 6 bases separating them. The CDR3 loop is CASSEGRHYGYTF. In DNA, the CDR3 is TGTGCCAGCAGTGAAGGACGGCACTATGGCTACACCTTC.

This chain connects TRBV5-1 to TRBJ1-1; no clear D. V shed 7 bases and J shed 2 bases, with 15 bases lying between them. The germline V gene has CDR1 SGHRS and CDR2 YFSETQ. The length of the CDR3 is 14 residues. The CDR3 sequence is CASGDTRRNTEAFF. The CDR3 nucleotides are TGCGCCAGCGGAGACACCCGACGAAACACTGAAGCTTTCTTT.

J is TRBJ1-1 and V is TRBV4-1; D uncertain. The CDR3 spans 15 residues. Between the trimmed V and J ends, which lost 1 base and 0 bases, there was a span of 9 bases. The germline CDR1 and CDR2 sequences are MGHRA and YSYEKL. The CDR3 region has the DNA TGCGCCAGCAGCCAAGGTAAAGCAATGAACACTGAAGCTTTCTTT. It specifies CASSQGKAMNTEAFF.

This chain uses TRBV2 with TRBJ1-5; D remains unclear. This CDR3 is 13 amino acids long. Germline V gives CDR1 SNHLY, CDR2 FYNNEI. V was pared by 7 bases and J by 6 bases, with 13 bases between. The CDR3 DNA is TGTGCCAGCATTCAATTTTCGGGTCAGCCCCAGCATTTT. Protein product: CASIQFSGQPQHF.

The chain couples TRBV27 to TRBJ2-7; D not certain. CDR1 MNHEY and CDR2 SMNVEV come from the germline V gene (reference sequence). V lost 3 bases to trimming and J lost 7 bases, with 19 bases between them. This CDR3 has 15 amino acids. Here the CDR3 DNA reads TGTGCCAGCAGTTTCAGGCCCCTAGGAGAGAGGGAGCAGTACTTC. It translates to CASSFRPLGEREQYF.

This chain links TRBV4-3 with TRBJ1-1, with TRBD1 matching 7 bases. Trimming took 4 bases from V and 2 from J; bases not matched to a gene: 10. CDR3 length: 16 residues. Germline-derived CDR1 and CDR2 are LGHNA and YSLEER. The CDR3 region is CASSPVGGQLNTEAFF. The CDR3 nucleotides are TGCGCCAGCAGCCCTGTAGGGGGACAGCTAAACACTGAAGCTTTCTTT.

This chain joins TRBV6-5 and TRBJ1-2; 8 positions agree with TRBD1. The CDR3 runs 15 residues. CDR1 and CDR2 from the germline V gene are MNHEY and SVGAGI. Trimming took 6 bases from V and 0 from J; bases not matched to a gene: 6. The CDR3 protein is CASSPGQGANYGYTF. CDR3 nucleotide sequence: TGTGCCAGCAGCCCAGGACAGGGAGCTAACTATGGCTACACCTTC.

The chain couples TRBV5-5 to TRBJ2-1; TRBD2 is a possible D gene (6 bases). The CDR3 sequence is 14 residues long. The germline gives CDR1 SGHKS, CDR2 YYEKEE (reference sequence). Trimming cost V 4 bases and J 0 bases, with 8 bases left between them. This CDR3 is CASSSGRSYNEQFF. The CDR3 bases are TGTGCCAGCAGCAGCGGGCGCTCCTACAATGAGCAGTTCTTC. The whole variable domain, remainder taken from reference TRBV5-5 and TRBJ2-1, is DAGVTQSPTHLIKTRGQQVTLRCSPISGHKSVSWYQQVLGQGPQFIFQYYEKEERGRGNFPDRFSARQFPNYSSELNVNALLLGDSALYLCASSSGRSYNEQFFGPGTRLTVL.

This rearrangement joins TRBV6-1 to TRBJ2-2; 9 nucleotides match TRBD1. In germline, CDR1 is MNHNS, CDR2 SASEGT. This CDR3 is 14 amino acids long. V dropped 9 bases and J dropped 13; count of bases not matched to a gene: 15. CDR3: CASGQGSGPQGLFF. The CDR3 DNA reads as TGTGCCAGTGGACAGGGGAGCGGGCCCCAGGGGCTGTTTTTT.

A single count supports this clone. The chain recombines TRBV10-3 with TRBJ1-1, with D possibly matching TRBD1 (6 bases). CDR3 size: 16 residues. Trimming removed 2 bases at V and 0 bases at J, with 13 bases between. Germline V gene lookup returns CDR1 ENHRY and CDR2 SYGVKD. In DNA, the CDR3 is TGTGCCATCAGTGAGGGGGGGCCGGGGATGAACACTGAAGCTTTCTTT. Its translation: CAISEGGPGMNTEAFF.